The T cell receptor beta chain under discussion was sequenced for a study of cytomegalovirus exposure and HLA in healthy donors. CDR3 size: 14 residues. Germline-derived CDR1 and CDR2 are SGHTA and FQGNSA. The J segment lost 3 bases and the V segment lost 6 bases, leaving 8 bases of the junction unmatched. Primers for the PCR totalled 60 Vbeta and 13 Jbeta. Clones were sequenced by immunoSEQ multiplex PCR, and TCRdb holds only the in-frame ones, with some missing. The table lists some 110,000 clones, roughly 72% of them singletons. This chain connects TRBV7-2 to TRBJ2-7; the match to TRBD2 covers 7 bases. The receptor was derived from a woman between 45 and 65 years old in good health and CMV-seropositive. Sequencing was performed on PBMCs. The CDR3 sequence: CASRPRGVRYEQYF. CDR3 sequence (DNA): TGTGCCAGCAGACCTCGGGGGGTGCGCTACGAGCAGTACTTC.